This T cell receptor (beta chain) derives from a study of blood T cell repertoires in COVID-19. At the level of the study: PBMCs, B-cell-depleted T cells, or T cells provided the cDNA or gDNA that made up the material.

Donors were grouped by their self-reported clinical history. Among Cohort 3 donors, those recovered had two negative PCRs, clearance, or symptom resolution. Original methodology: For nucleated cells, counts were estimated from reference gene primer amplification. Profiled with immunoSEQ multiplex PCR; TCRdb holds only in-frame clones, not every one. V and J calls and clone size follow that table, whereas D and trimming were derived from the DNA. Of hundreds of thousands of clones in the sample, around 89% are singletons; the top ten hold roughly 1%. Germline CDR1 LGHDT, CDR2 YNNKEL (reference sequence). After removal of 3 bases from V and 8 bases from J, the junction contained 15 bases not matched to a gene. CDR3 length equals 16 residues.

The origin of this receptor is a man younger than 35 who had recovered from COVID-19. The rearrangement uses TRBV3-1 (or the pseudogene TRBV3-2) and TRBJ1-2; 7 nucleotides line up with TRBD1. Specimen: PBMCs or T cells enriched from blood (not recorded which). In DNA, the CDR3 is TGTGCCAGCAGCCATACCGGGACAGCCACCCCTGGGGGCTACACCTTC. As protein: CASSHTGTATPGGYTF.